This T cell receptor beta chain is from a study of T cell repertoires in cytomegalovirus infection. Study summary: Public TCR beta signature analysis indicated the presence of both CMV infection and matching HLA type. Study-wide results and caveats: The study identified carriers of CMV plus the relevant HLA from cumulative public TCR beta family frequency. HLA-C-restricted TCR beta clonotypes specific for CMV led the ex vivo response.

One entry per CDR3 protein, called by TCRdb with MiXCR from the reads. The table shows roughly 600,000 distinct CDR3 sequences, with more than 20% occurring only once. This clonotype appeared a few times. The antigen is undetermined. This CDR3 contains 16 residues. Germline loops: CDR1 SNHLY, CDR2 FYNNEI. V was cut by 0 bases and J by 8 bases, with 19 bases left in between. The chain carries TRBV2 and TRBJ1-2, with D unresolved. The TCR was taken from a human donor in good health (CMV status not recorded). Some clones in this sample may be carry-over from other donors' samples. The sequenced sample consisted of CD8+ T cells from PBMCs. The CDR3 DNA reads TGTGCCAGCAGTGAAGCCCTTCTGCCGGGGAAAAAAGGCTACACCTTC. It translates to CASSEALLPGKKGYTF.